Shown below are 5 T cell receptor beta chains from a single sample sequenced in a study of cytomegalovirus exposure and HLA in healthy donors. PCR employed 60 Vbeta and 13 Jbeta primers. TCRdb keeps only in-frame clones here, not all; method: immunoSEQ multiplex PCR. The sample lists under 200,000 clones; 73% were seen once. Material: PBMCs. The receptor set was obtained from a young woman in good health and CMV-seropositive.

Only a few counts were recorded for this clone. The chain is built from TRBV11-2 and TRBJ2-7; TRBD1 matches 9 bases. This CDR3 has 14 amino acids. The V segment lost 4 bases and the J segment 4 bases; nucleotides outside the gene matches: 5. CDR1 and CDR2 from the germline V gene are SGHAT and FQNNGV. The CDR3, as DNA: TGTGCCAGCAGCTGGGGGACAGGGTCTTACGAGCAGTACTTC. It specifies CASSWGTGSYEQYF.

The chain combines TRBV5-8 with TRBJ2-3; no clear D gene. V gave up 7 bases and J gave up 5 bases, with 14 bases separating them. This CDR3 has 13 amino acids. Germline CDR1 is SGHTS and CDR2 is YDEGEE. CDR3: CASGPPFEDTQYF. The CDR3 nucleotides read TGTGCCAGCGGCCCCCCGTTCGAAGATACGCAGTATTTT.

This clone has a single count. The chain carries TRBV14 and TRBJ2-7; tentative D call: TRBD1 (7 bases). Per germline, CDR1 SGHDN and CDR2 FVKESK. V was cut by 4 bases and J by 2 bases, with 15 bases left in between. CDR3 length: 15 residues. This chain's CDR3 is CASSPGGQLAYEQYF. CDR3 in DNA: TGTGCCAGCAGCCCCGGGGGACAGCTCGCCTACGAGCAGTACTTC.

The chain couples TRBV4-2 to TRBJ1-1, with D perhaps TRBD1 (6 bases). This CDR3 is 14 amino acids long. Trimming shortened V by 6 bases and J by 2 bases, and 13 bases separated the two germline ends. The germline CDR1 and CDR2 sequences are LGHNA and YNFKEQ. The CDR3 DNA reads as TGTGCCAGCAGGCCCAGGGGCGACAACACTGAAGCTTTCTTT. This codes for CASRPRGDNTEAFF.

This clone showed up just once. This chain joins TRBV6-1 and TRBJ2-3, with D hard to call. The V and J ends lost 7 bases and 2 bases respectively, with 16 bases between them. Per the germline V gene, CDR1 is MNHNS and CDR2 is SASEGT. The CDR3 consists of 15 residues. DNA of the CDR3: TGTGCCAGCAAAATATCGGGTCAGACCACAGATACGCAGTATTTT. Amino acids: CASKISGQTTDTQYF.